The source of this T cell receptor beta chain is a study of breast tumors, draining lymph nodes, adjacent tissues. Study conclusions and caveats: Tumor TCR diversity was below lymph nodes but above nontumor tissue. Compared with basal-like, luminal-like tumors shared significantly more repertoire with nontumor tissue.

This clonotype came up many times. Its target is unknown. Samples came from axillary lymph nodes draining the breast cancer. MiXCR, run by TCRdb on the multiplex PCR reads, gives a single entry per CDR3 protein. The sample records about 120,000 distinct CDR3 sequences, about 20% being singletons. Trimming cost V 5 bases and J 0 bases, with 14 bases left between them. This CDR3 comprises 15 residues. Germline CDR1 and CDR2: LGHDT and YNNKEL (reference sequence). The material sequenced was axillary lymph node tissue. The TCR sequence derives from a female donor with breast cancer. Some clones in this sample may be carry-over from other donors' samples. This chain connects TRBV3-1 to TRBJ2-7; TRBD2 is a possible D gene (5 bases). The CDR3 sequence is CASSLTSGSSYEQYF. DNA for the CDR3: TGTGCCAGCAGCTTAACCTCGGGGAGCTCCTACGAGCAGTACTTC.